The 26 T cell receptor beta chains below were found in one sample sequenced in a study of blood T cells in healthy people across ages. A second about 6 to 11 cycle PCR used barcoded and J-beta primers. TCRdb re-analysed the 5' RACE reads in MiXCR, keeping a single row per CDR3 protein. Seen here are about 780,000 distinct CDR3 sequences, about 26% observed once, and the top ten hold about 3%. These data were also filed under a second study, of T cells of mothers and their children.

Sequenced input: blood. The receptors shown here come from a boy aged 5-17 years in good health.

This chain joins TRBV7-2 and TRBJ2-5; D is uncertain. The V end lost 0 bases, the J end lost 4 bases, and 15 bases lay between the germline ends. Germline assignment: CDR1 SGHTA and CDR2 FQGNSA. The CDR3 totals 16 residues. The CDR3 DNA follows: TGTGCCAGCAGCTTAGCTCGGACCAAGATAGCAGAGACCCAGTACTTC. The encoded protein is CASSLARTKIAETQYF.

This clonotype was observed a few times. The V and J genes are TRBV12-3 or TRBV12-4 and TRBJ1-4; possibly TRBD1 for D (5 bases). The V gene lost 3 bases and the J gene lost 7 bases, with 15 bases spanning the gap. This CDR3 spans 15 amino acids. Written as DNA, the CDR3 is TGTGCCAGCAGTTTTCAGGGTTCGGAAGGTGAAAAACTGTTTTTT. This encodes CASSFQGSEGEKLFF.

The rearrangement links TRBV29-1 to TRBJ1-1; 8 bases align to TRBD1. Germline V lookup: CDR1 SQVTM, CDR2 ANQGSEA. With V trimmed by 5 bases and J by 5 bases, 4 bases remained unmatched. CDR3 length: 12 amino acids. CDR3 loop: CSVPDRGTEAFF. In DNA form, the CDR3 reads TGCAGCGTTCCAGACAGGGGTACTGAAGCTTTCTTT. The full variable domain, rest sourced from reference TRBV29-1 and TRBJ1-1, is SAVISQKPSRDICQRGTSLTIQCQVDSQVTMMFWYRQQPGQSLTLIATANQGSEATYESGFVIDKFPISRPNLTFSTLTVSNMSPEDSSIYLCSVPDRGTEAFFGQGTRLTVV.

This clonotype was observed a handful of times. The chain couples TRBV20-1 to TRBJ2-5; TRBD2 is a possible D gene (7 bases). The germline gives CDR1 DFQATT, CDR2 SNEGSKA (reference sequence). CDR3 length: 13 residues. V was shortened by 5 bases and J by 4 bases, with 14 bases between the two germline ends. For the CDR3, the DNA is TGCAGTGCTGGGGGGGCTGTCGGAGAGACCCAGTACTTC. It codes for CSAGGAVGETQYF.

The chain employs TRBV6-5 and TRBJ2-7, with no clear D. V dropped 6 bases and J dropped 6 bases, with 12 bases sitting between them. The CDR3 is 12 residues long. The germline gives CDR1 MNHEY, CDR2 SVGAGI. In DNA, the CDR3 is TGTGCCAGCAGCCCTGATTATGGCGAGCAGTACTTC. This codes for CASSPDYGEQYF.

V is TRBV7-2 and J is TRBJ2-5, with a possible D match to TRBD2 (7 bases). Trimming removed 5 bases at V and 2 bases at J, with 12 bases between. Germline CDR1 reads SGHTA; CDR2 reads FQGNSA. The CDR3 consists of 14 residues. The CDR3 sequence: CASSKGGHQETQYF. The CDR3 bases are TGTGCCAGCAGCAAGGGGGGGCATCAAGAGACCCAGTACTTC. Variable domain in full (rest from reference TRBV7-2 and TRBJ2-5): GAGVSQSPSNKVTEKGKDVELRCDPISGHTALYWYRQSLGQGLEFLIYFQGNSAPDKSGLPSDRFSAERTGGSVSTLTIQRTQQEDSAVYLCASSKGGHQETQYFGPGTRLLVL.

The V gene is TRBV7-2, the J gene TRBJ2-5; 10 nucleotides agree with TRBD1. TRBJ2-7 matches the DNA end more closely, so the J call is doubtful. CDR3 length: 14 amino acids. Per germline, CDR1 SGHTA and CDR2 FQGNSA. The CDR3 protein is CASSYGTGEYEQYF. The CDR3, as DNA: TGTGCCAGCAGCTACGGGACAGGGGAGTACGAGCAGTACTTC.

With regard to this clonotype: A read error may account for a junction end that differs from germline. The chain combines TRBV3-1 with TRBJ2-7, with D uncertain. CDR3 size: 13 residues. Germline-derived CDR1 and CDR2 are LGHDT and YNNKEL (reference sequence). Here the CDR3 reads CASSQDGSYEQHF. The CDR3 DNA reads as TGTGCCAGCAGCCAAGACGGATCCTACGAGCAGCACTTC.

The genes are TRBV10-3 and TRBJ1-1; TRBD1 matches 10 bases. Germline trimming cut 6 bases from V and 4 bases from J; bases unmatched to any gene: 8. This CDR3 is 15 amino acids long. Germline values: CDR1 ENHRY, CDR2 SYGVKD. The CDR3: CAISRQGAGGTEAFF. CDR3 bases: TGTGCCATCAGCCGACAGGGGGCTGGGGGCACTGAAGCTTTCTTT.

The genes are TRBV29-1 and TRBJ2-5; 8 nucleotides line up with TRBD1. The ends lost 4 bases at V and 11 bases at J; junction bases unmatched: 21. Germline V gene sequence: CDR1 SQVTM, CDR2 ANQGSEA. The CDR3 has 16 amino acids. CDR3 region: CSVVIFGTGTGYGQYF. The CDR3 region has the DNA TGCAGCGTTGTTATTTTCGGGACAGGTACAGGCTACGGGCAGTACTTC.

The CDR3 sequence: CSAFLVRQGVYEQYF. Written as DNA, the CDR3 is TGCAGTGCGTTCCTGGTGCGACAGGGGGTCTACGAGCAGTACTTC. The chain carries TRBV20-1 and TRBJ2-7, with 9 bases aligning to TRBD1. Germline-derived CDR1 and CDR2 are DFQATT and SNEGSKA (reference sequence). This CDR3 is 15 amino acids long. V gave up 6 bases and J gave up 3 bases; unmatched junction bases: 12.

The CDR3 coding sequence is TGTGCCAGCAGCCCCCTAGGACAATTGGATTTACCCCTCCACTTT. Translating it yields CASSPLGQLDLPLHF. The chain joins TRBV7-9 to TRBJ1-6; D is possibly TRBD1 (5 bases). CDR3 length: 15 amino acids. V lost 5 bases to trimming and J lost 12 bases, with 20 bases between them. Looked up from germline, CDR1 is SEHNR and CDR2 is FQNEAQ (reference sequence).

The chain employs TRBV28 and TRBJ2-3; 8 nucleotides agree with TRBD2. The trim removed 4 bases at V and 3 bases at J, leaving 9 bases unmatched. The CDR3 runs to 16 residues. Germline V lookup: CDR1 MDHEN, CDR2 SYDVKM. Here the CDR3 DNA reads TGTGCCAGCAGTTCCCGGGCTCTAGCGGGTACAGATACGCAGTATTTT. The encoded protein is CASSSRALAGTDTQYF. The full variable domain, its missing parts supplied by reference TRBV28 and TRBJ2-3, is DVKVTQSSRYLVKRTGEKVFLECVQDMDHENMFWYRQDPGLGLRLIYFSYDVKMKEKGDIPEGYSVSREKKERFSLILESASTNQTSMYLCASSSRALAGTDTQYFGPGTRLTVL.

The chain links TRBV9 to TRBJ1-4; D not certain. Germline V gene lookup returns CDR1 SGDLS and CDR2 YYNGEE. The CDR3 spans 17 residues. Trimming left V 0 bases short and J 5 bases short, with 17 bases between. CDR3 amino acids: CASSVAGDGASNEKLFF. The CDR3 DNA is TGTGCCAGCAGCGTAGCAGGAGATGGTGCCTCGAATGAAAAACTGTTTTTT.

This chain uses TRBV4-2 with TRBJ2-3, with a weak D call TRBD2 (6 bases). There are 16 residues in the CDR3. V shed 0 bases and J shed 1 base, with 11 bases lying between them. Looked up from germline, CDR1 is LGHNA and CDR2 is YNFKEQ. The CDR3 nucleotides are TGTGCCAGCAGCCAAGAGACGGGAGTAGGCACAGATACGCAGTATTTT. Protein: CASSQETGVGTDTQYF.

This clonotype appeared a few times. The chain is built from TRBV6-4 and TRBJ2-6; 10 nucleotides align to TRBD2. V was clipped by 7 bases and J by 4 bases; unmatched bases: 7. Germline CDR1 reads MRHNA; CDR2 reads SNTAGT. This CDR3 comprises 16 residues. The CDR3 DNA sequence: TGTGCCAGCACGGCTAGCGGGGGAGAGGGGGCCAACGTCCTGACTTTC. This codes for CASTASGGEGANVLTF.

The CDR3 DNA reads TGCAGTGCTCGGCACCCGAACACCGGGGAGCTGTTTTTT. Translation: CSARHPNTGELFF. This chain connects TRBV20-1 to TRBJ2-2; D not resolved. V dropped 5 bases and J dropped 0 bases, with 7 bases sitting between them. The CDR3 has 13 residues. Germline V lookup: CDR1 DFQATT, CDR2 SNEGSKA (reference sequence).

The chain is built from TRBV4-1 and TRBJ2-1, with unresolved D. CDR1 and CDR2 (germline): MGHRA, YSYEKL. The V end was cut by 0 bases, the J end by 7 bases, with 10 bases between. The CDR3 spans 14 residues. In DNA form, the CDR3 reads TGCGCCAGCAGCCAAGATCCAGGAGCGAATGAGCAGTTCTTC. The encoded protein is CASSQDPGANEQFF.

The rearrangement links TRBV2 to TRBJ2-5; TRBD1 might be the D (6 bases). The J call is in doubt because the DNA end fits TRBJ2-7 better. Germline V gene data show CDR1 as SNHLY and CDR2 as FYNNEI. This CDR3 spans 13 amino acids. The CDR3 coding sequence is TGTGCCAGCAGTGTGGGCAGGGGCGACGAGCAGTACTTC. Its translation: CASSVGRGDEQYF.

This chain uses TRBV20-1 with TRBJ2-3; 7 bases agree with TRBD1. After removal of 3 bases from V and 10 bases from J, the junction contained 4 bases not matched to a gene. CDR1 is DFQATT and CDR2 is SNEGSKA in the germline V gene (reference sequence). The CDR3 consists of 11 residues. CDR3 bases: TGCAGTGCTAGTCACAGGGGAGCGCAGTATTTT. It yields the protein CSASHRGAQYF.

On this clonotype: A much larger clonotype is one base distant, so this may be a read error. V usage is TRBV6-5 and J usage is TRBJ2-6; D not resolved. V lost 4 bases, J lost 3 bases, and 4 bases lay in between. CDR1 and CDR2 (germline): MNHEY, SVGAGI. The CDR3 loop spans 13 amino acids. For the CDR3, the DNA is TGTGCCAGCAGTTGGTTTGGGGCCAACGTCCTGACTTTC. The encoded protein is CASSWFGANVLTF.

Here the CDR3 DNA reads TGTGCCAGCAGTGAATCGCAGGGCTGGACCCTCCACTTT. This sequence encodes CASSESQGWTLHF. The rearrangement uses TRBV6-1 and TRBJ1-6; weak D call: TRBD1 (5 bases). The germline V gene has CDR1 MNHNS and CDR2 SASEGT. The length of the CDR3 is 13 residues. Trimming removed 2 bases from V and 14 bases from J, with 13 bases in between.

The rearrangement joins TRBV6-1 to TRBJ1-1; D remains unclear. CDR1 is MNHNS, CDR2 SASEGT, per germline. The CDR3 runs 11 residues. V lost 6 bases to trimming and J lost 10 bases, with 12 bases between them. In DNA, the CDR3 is TGTGCCAGCAGGGTTAGCGCTCGAGCTTTCTTT. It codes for CASRVSARAFF.

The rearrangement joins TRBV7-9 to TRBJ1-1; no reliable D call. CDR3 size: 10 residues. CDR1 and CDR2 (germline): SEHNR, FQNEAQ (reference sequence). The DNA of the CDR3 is TGTTGGAGTTTTGGCACTGAAGCTTTCTTT. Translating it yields CWSFGTEAFF.

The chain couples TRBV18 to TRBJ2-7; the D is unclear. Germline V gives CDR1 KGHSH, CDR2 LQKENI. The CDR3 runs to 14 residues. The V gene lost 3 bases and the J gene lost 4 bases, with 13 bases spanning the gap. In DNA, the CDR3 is TGTGCCAGCTCACCGCCAGACTTGGGATACGAGCAGTACTTC. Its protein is CASSPPDLGYEQYF.

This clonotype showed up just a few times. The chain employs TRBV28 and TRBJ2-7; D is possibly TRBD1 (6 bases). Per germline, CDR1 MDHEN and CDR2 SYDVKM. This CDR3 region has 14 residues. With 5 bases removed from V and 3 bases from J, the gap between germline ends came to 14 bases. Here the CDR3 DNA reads TGTGCCAGCAGTCAACAGGGTGTGTTCTACGAGCAGTACTTC. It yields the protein CASSQQGVFYEQYF.